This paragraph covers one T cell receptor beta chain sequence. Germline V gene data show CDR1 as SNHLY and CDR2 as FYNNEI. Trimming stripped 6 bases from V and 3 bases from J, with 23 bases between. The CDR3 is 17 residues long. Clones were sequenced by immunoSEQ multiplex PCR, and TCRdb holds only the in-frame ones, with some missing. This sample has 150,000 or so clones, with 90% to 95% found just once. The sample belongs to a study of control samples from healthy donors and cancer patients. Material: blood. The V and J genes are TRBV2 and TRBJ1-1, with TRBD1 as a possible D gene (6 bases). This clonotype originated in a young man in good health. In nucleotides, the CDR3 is TGTGCCAGCAGGTCGGACGAGGGGCGAGGGGGTGACACTGAAGCTTTCTTT. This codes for CASRSDEGRGGDTEAFF.